The present TCR beta chain was sequenced within a study of blood T cell repertoires in COVID-19. The CDR3 runs 13 residues. V trimming: 4 bases; J trimming: 7 bases; junction bases outside the gene matches: 4. Germline assignment: CDR1 SGHDT and CDR2 YYEEEE. This clone showed up just once. Clones were read by immunoSEQ multiplex PCR, and TCRdb kept only the in-frame ones, dropping some. The sample lists 170,000 or so clones, about 88% seen once, with approximately 2% in the top ten. The chain couples TRBV5-6 to TRBJ1-1; 10 bases map to TRBD1. The sequenced material came from peripheral blood. This sequence originates from a man aged 18 to 35 who had recovered from COVID-19. The CDR3 region has the DNA TGTGCCAGCAGCCGGACAGGGGGGCATGAAGCTTTCTTT. This codes for CASSRTGGHEAFF.